This TCR beta chain was sequenced for a study of Ad26.COV2.S vaccination and SARS-CoV-2 variants (dated by TCRdb to the early 2020s). A note on the overall study: Vaccine-arm donors came from COV1001, a multicentre, randomized, double-blind, placebo-controlled phase I-IIa trial of Ad26.COV2.S in healthy adults. A total of 32 samples were included in the TCR-sequenced set, comprising around 19 Ad26.COV2.S vaccine recipients, 5 placebo recipients and 8 SARS-CoV-2 convalescent individuals. Blinding of investigators to trial group allocation was maintained during experiments and outcome assessment. TCRbeta repertoire sequencing served as the tool for gauging how specific and how broad the SARS-CoV-2-reactive T cell receptors were following Ad26.COV2.S vaccination. Participants in the trial were split at random into five groups of five each, receiving low-dose or high-dose Ad26.COV2.S once or twice, or else placebo on both occasions. Ad26.COV2.S was given intramuscularly at 5x10^10 or 1x10^11 viral particles, as a single shot or as two shots 56 days apart.

Overall results and qualifications from the work: Higher spike-specific TCR breadth was observed in Ad26.COV2.S recipients than in placebo recipients (P = 0.0014). The study was not powered for comparison of responses between vaccine doses or regimens. The authors noted that total T cell responses may have been underestimated by the TCR breadth and depth analyses. Non-spike TCR breadth was comparable between vaccine and placebo recipients, consistent with the vaccine containing only spike. Substantial breadth of spike-specific CD8+ and CD4+ T cell responses was reported after vaccination.

On this clone: This clone's antigen is unknown. The input lacks base qualities; no much larger clone sits a single base away. Other DNA sequences of this sample code for an identical CDR3.

V is pared back by 2 bases and J by 3 bases, with 5 bases lying between the germline termini. According to the germline V gene (reference sequence), CDR1 reads GTSNPN and CDR2 reads SVGIG. The CDR3, from cysteine to phenylalanine, totals 11 residues. Only the CDR3 part of the read is kept: 33 bases, read in frame from the first base. TCRbeta CDR3 regions were sequenced with the immunoSEQ Assay. After extraction, genomic DNA underwent amplification by bias-controlled multiplex PCR, followed by high-throughput sequencing. In the authors' own workflow: To quantify the absolute abundance of every unique TCRbeta CDR3 region, sequences were collapsed and filtered. Usable DNA was measured by amplifying reference genes present in all nucleated cells, and TCRbeta template counts were normalized to that usable DNA to estimate T cell fraction. Repertoire TCRs were annotated as SARS-CoV-2-specific when V gene, CDR3 amino acid sequence and J gene were exactly matched to a known reactive TCR set. MIRA supplied the reference SARS-CoV-2 TCR set, which was filtered for enrichment in COVID-19-positive ImmuneCODE repertoires so that public or cross-reactive TCRs were removed. Based on the MIRA antigens, annotated TCRs were further analysed at the level of specific ORF or position within ORF. Breadth was defined as the number of annotated unique rearrangements divided by the total number of unique productive rearrangements, and depth was defined as the summed frequency of the annotated unique rearrangements. Two-sided Wilcoxon rank-sum tests were applied when comparing TCR breadth between groups. TCRdb re-hosts the immuneACCESS table, in-frame sequences only. Its copies lack some clones; in the studies checked, an unresolved V gene accounts for under half of them, and the cause for the rest is not known. V and J calls and clone size are copied from that table; D and trimming were computed from the DNA. For this sample the table gives hundreds of thousands of clones, of which about 89% were detected only once. Over 1.3% of the sample belongs to the ten largest clones.

The sample's treatment or condition label is to be understood as: some 20 received Ad26.COV2.S at low or high dose, single or two shots; roughly 5 received placebo; per-sample allocation not given. For vaccine and placebo recipients, repertoires were sequenced using samples collected on day 63 after the first injection. Cohort 1b enrolled fewer than 30 adults aged 18-55 years at a single site in Boston, USA, between 29 July and 7 August 2020. As a vaccine, Ad26.COV2.S was a replication-incompetent adenovirus type 26 vector that expressed a prefusion-stabilized SARS-CoV-2 spike protein derived from the original Wuhan strain.

The sequence is built from TRBV30 and TRBJ2-7, with the D gene too uncertain to name. This TCR derives from a person aged 18-60 years who received the Ad26.COV2.S COVID-19 vaccine or a placebo. Sequenced material: peripheral blood, taken in a trial of Ad26.COV2.S vaccine versus placebo. For the CDR3, the sequence is CAWSSNYEQYF. In nucleotides, the sequence is TGTGCCTGGAGTTCCAACTACGAGCAGTACTTC.